This TCR beta chain comes out of a study of blood T cell dynamics during melanoma immunotherapy. About the research overall: Patients with metastatic melanoma got pembrolizumab or nivolumab-ipilimumab as first-line care.

Trimming at V came to 6 bases and at J to 8 bases, leaving 11 bases not matched to a gene. CDR1 is MNHEY, CDR2 SVGAGI, per germline. The CDR3 is made up of 14 amino acids. The time point is: week 3, after first cycle of checkpoint inhibitor. Produced via immunoSEQ multiplex PCR; TCRdb's table is partial and in-frame only. The repertoire has about 11,000 clones, around nine tenths of them found once; the top ten carry 5% to 6.5%. The sample was blood, taken from a patient treated with checkpoint blockade. The TCR was taken from a human donor with melanoma. The chain is built from TRBV6-5 and TRBJ1-2; TRBD1 matches 8 bases. CDR3 in DNA: TGTGCCAGCAGCCCCGACAGGGGAGTGTGGGGCTACACCTTC. This gives the protein CASSPDRGVWGYTF.